Below are 3 T cell receptor beta chains sequenced from a single sample in a study of cytomegalovirus exposure and HLA in healthy donors. The PCR employed 60 Vbeta primers together with 13 Jbeta primers. Measured with immunoSEQ multiplex PCR; TCRdb has only the in-frame clones, and not every one. The profile shows about 170,000 clones, 60% to 80% of them singletons. The sample taken for sequencing was PBMCs. The source of these receptors is a woman aged 45-65 years in good health and CMV-seropositive.

V and J are TRBV19 and TRBJ1-1, with 8 bases identical to TRBD1. Unmatched junction bases numbered 10, after V lost 10 bases and J lost 3 bases. The CDR3 spans 14 residues. Germline lookup yields CDR1 LNHDA and CDR2 SQIVND (reference sequence). Written as DNA, the CDR3 is TGTGCCACCCAAAGTTACAGGGGGGACACTGAAGCTTTCTTT. Its protein is CATQSYRGDTEAFF.

In this sample, this clone turned up a few times. The CDR3 region is CASSPGLAGGRYTDTQYF. CDR3 DNA: TGTGCCAGCAGCCCCGGACTAGCGGGGGGACGATACACAGATACGCAGTATTTT. The chain couples TRBV7-9 to TRBJ2-3; 14 bases align to TRBD2. CDR3 length equals 18 residues. The germline CDR1 and CDR2 sequences are SEHNR and FQNEAQ (reference sequence). V trimming: 5 bases; J trimming: 2 bases; junction bases outside the gene matches: 9.

The chain is built from TRBV27 and TRBJ1-1, with D hard to call. Trimming removed 5 bases from V and 1 base from J, with 11 bases in between. Looked up from germline, CDR1 is MNHEY and CDR2 is SMNVEV (reference sequence). CDR3 length equals 14 residues. The CDR3 coding sequence is TGTGCCAGCAGTAGAACAGTAGGGAACACTGAAGCTTTCTTT. It specifies CASSRTVGNTEAFF.